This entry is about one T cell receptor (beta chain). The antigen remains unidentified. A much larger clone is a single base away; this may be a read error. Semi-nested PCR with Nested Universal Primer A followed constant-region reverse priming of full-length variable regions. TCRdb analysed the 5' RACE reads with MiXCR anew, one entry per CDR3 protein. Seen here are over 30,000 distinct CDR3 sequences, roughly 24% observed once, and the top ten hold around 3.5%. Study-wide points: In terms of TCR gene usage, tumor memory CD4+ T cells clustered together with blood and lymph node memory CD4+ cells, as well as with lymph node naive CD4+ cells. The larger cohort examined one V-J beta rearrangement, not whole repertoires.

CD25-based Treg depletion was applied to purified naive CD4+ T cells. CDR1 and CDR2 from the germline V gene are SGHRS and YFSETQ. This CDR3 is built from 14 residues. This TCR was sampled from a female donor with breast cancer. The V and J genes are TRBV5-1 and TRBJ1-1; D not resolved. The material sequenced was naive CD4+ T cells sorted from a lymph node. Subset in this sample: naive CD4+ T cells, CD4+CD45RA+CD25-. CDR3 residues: CTSRPAGMNTEAFF. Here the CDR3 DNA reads TGCACCAGCAGACCCGCTGGGATGAACACTGAAGCTTTCTTT.